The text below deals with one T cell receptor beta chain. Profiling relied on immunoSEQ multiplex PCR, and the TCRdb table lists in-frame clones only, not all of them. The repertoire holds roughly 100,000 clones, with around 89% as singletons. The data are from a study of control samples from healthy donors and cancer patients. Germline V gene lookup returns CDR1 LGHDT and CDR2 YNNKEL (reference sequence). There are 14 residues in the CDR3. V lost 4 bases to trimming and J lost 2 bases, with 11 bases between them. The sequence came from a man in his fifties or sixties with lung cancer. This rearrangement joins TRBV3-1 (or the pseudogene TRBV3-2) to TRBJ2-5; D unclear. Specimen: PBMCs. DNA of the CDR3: TGTGCCAGCAGCCGAGGAACGTTTCAAGAGACCCAGTACTTC. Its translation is CASSRGTFQETQYF.